The next 21 T cell receptor beta chains were all read from a single sample in a study of control samples from healthy donors and cancer patients. Libraries were prepared by immunoSEQ multiplex PCR; TCRdb keeps only in-frame clonotypes and omits some of them. In the table there are tens of thousands of clones, 80% to 90% of which are singletons. Sequencing was carried out using PBMCs. Receptor source: a woman aged 55-70 years with lung cancer.

This clone has just one count. V gene TRBV6-5 combines with J gene TRBJ2-3; D not certain. The V gene's germline CDR1 is MNHEY and CDR2 SVGAGI. The CDR3 is 15 amino acids. V shed 6 bases and J shed 0 bases, with 13 bases lying between them. CDR3 protein: CASRRSVTSTDTQYF. The CDR3 DNA reads as TGTGCCAGCAGGCGCTCTGTCACTAGCACAGATACGCAGTATTTT.

V usage is TRBV7-9 and J usage is TRBJ1-2, with 10 bases that match TRBD1. Germline values: CDR1 SEHNR, CDR2 FQNEAQ (reference sequence). The V gene end was trimmed by 5 bases and the J gene end by 3 bases; junction bases not matched to a gene: 9. CDR3 length equals 16 residues. The CDR3 loop reads CASSDVDRGYDYGYTF. The CDR3 bases are TGTGCCAGCAGCGATGTGGACAGGGGGTATGACTATGGCTACACCTTC.

The V gene is TRBV19, the J gene TRBJ1-5, with D possibly matching TRBD1 (5 bases). V dropped 4 bases and J dropped 7 bases, with 17 bases sitting between them. The CDR3 consists of 15 residues. In germline, CDR1 is LNHDA, CDR2 SQIVND (reference sequence). The CDR3 DNA sequence: TGTGCCAGTAGTACAATCAGGGAGACTCTCCAGCCCCAGCATTTT. Protein product: CASSTIRETLQPQHF.

This clone was recorded only once. The chain recombines TRBV27 with TRBJ2-5, with D maybe TRBD1 (6 bases). V was pared by 0 bases and J by 2 bases, with 10 bases between. The CDR3 contains 15 residues. CDR1 is MNHEY, CDR2 SMNVEV, per germline (reference sequence). CDR3 sequence (DNA): TGTGCCAGCAGTTTATCAACGGGGACACAAGAGACCCAGTACTTC. Translation: CASSLSTGTQETQYF.

The V gene is TRBV11-3, the J gene TRBJ1-1, with a possible D match to TRBD1 (6 bases). Deletions cut 5 bases from V and 6 bases from J, with 13 bases between. Germline assignment: CDR1 SGHNT and CDR2 YENEEA. This CDR3 comprises 13 residues. CDR3 residues: CASSPGRGAEAFF. Here the CDR3 DNA reads TGTGCCAGCAGCCCAGGGAGGGGGGCTGAAGCTTTCTTT.

The rearrangement links TRBV7-9 to TRBJ1-1; 8 nucleotides match TRBD1. Trimming cost V 1 base and J 1 base; bases outside gene matches: 11. This CDR3 comprises 18 residues. In germline, CDR1 is SEHNR, CDR2 FQNEAQ (reference sequence). CDR3 residues: CASSLVGRGLSRNTEAFF. DNA for the CDR3: TGTGCCAGCAGCTTAGTTGGCAGGGGGCTATCAAGGAACACTGAAGCTTTCTTT.

The chain carries TRBV19 and TRBJ2-7; D is possibly TRBD2 (7 bases). Germline CDR1 reads LNHDA; CDR2 reads SQIVND (reference sequence). V lost 0 bases and J lost 2, with 8 bases in between. CDR3 size: 14 residues. The CDR3 nucleotides are TGTGCCAGTAGTATAGAAGGGGGGGCCTACGAGCAGTACTTC. Translating gives CASSIEGGAYEQYF.

The chain combines TRBV29-1 with TRBJ2-3, with unresolved D. V was cut by 3 bases and J by 4 bases, with 11 bases left in between. The CDR3 is 13 amino acids. From germline, CDR1 is SQVTM and CDR2 ANQGSEA. The CDR3 sequence: CSVERIQADTQYF. The DNA of the CDR3 is TGCAGCGTTGAGCGGATTCAGGCAGATACGCAGTATTTT.

This chain joins TRBV19 and TRBJ1-1; D remains ambiguous. The CDR3 totals 14 residues. Per germline, CDR1 LNHDA and CDR2 SQIVND (reference sequence). Trimming took 3 bases from V and 0 from J, leaving 8 bases between them. For the CDR3, the DNA is TGTGCCAGTAGTATTGGAGTACTGAACACTGAAGCTTTCTTT. It yields the protein CASSIGVLNTEAFF.

This clone has only a few counts. The chain uses TRBV28 and TRBJ1-5, with D possibly being TRBD1 (5 bases). Germline V gene sequence: CDR1 MDHEN, CDR2 SYDVKM. Between the trimmed V and J ends, which lost 6 bases and 3 bases, there was a span of 12 bases. This CDR3 has 14 amino acids. The CDR3 bases are TGTGCCAGCAGCCCCAGGGATGACAATCAGCCCCAGCATTTT. The encoded protein is CASSPRDDNQPQHF.

This clone was recorded only once. The chain combines TRBV12-3 or TRBV12-4 with TRBJ1-2; D unresolved. The CDR3 has 13 residues. Trimming left V 1 base short and J 7 bases short, with 10 bases between. This CDR3 is CASSLEQSSGYTF. For the CDR3, the DNA is TGTGCCAGCAGTTTAGAACAGTCCAGTGGCTACACCTTC.

This chain joins TRBV6-5 and TRBJ1-1, with no clear D. The V gene lost 5 bases and the J gene lost 4 bases, with 17 bases spanning the gap. The CDR3 is 15 residues long. Germline V gives CDR1 MNHEY, CDR2 SVGAGI. The CDR3 DNA reads as TGTGCCAGCAGTCCCATCGGGGAACTGAGCACTGAAGCTTTCTTT. It translates to CASSPIGELSTEAFF.

The V call is TRBV9, the J call TRBJ2-1; 7 positions match TRBD2. CDR1 and CDR2 from the germline V gene are SGDLS and YYNGEE. V dropped 4 bases and J dropped 6; count of bases not matched to a gene: 10. The length of the CDR3 is 15 residues. This CDR3 is CASSTGLAAGNEQFF. CDR3 DNA sequence: TGTGCCAGCAGCACGGGTCTAGCGGCGGGCAATGAGCAGTTCTTC.

The chain recombines TRBV2 with TRBJ2-3, with 8 bases lining up with TRBD2. Germline CDR1 is SNHLY and CDR2 is FYNNEI. The CDR3 is made up of 16 amino acids. The junction had 11 bases not matched to a gene; V was cut back by 6 bases and J by 3 bases. CDR3 in amino acids: CASSHSREGLTDTQYF. In DNA, the CDR3 is TGTGCCAGCAGCCACAGTCGGGAGGGCCTGACAGATACGCAGTATTTT.

The chain recombines TRBV19 with TRBJ1-4, with D unresolved. Germline V gene sequence: CDR1 LNHDA, CDR2 SQIVND (reference sequence). V lost 4 bases and J 5 bases, leaving 20 bases between the germline ends. CDR3 size: 17 residues. CDR3 nucleotide sequence: TGTGCCAGTAGTACACAAGATACCGGGGTGGAGAATGAAAAACTGTTTTTT. Amino acids: CASSTQDTGVENEKLFF.

V is TRBV12-5 and J is TRBJ1-4; 7 bases fit TRBD1. Germline CDR1 is LGHNT and CDR2 is FRNRAP. The CDR3 covers 14 residues. V shed 6 bases, J shed 2 bases, and the junction held 3 bases outside the gene matches. The CDR3 DNA sequence: TGTGCTAGTGGGACGGGACAGACTAATGAAAAACTGTTTTTT. Amino acid sequence: CASGTGQTNEKLFF.

This clone was recorded once. The chain employs TRBV19 and TRBJ2-7; TRBD1 agrees at 7 bases. There are 15 residues in the CDR3. V shed 1 base and J 3 bases; nucleotides not matched to a gene: 6. In germline, CDR1 is LNHDA, CDR2 SQIVND (reference sequence). The CDR3 spells CASSIGRTGLYEQYF. Here the CDR3 DNA reads TGTGCCAGTAGTATAGGACGGACAGGACTCTACGAGCAGTACTTC.

The CDR3 nucleotides read TGTGCCAGCAGTACGGCGGGCAGCGACTCCTACAATGAGCAGTTCTTC. Its protein product is CASSTAGSDSYNEQFF. The V and J genes are TRBV2 and TRBJ2-1; TRBD2 might be the D (5 bases). The CDR3 extends over 16 amino acids. V lost 5 bases and J 0 bases, leaving 14 bases between the germline ends. Germline loops: CDR1 SNHLY, CDR2 FYNNEI.

This clone was recorded a few times. The chain is built from TRBV7-9 and TRBJ2-3; a possible D gene is TRBD2 (5 bases). CDR3 length: 15 residues. V gave up 2 bases and J gave up 3 bases, with 12 bases separating them. The germline V gene has CDR1 SEHNR and CDR2 FQNEAQ (reference sequence). The CDR3 bases are TGTGCCAGCAGCTTACTCGGAGGCGGGACAGATACGCAGTATTTT. Protein: CASSLLGGGTDTQYF. The whole variable domain, filled in from reference TRBV7-9 and TRBJ2-3, reads DTGVSQNPRHKITKRGQNVTFRCDPISEHNRLYWYRQTLGQGPEFLTYFQNEAQLEKSRLLSDRFSAERPKGSFSTLEIQRTEQGDSAMYLCASSLLGGGTDTQYFGPGTRLTVL.

In this sample, this clone turned up once. J is TRBJ1-1 and V is TRBV29-1, with a weak D call TRBD1 (6 bases). The CDR3 is 12 residues long. V was pared by 6 bases and J by 4 bases, with 12 bases between. CDR1 is SQVTM, CDR2 ANQGSEA, per germline. CDR3 DNA sequence: TGCAGCGTGTTGGAGGGGGGCACTGAAGCTTTCTTT. As protein: CSVLEGGTEAFF.

The chain has TRBV11-2 and TRBJ1-1; no firm D call. Germline V gene data show CDR1 as SGHAT and CDR2 as FQNNGV. Trimming took 1 base from V and 0 from J, leaving 9 bases between them. The CDR3 contains 15 residues. CDR3 nucleotides: TGTGCCAGCAGCTTAGTTCCGGGGATGAACACTGAAGCTTTCTTT. Its translation is CASSLVPGMNTEAFF.